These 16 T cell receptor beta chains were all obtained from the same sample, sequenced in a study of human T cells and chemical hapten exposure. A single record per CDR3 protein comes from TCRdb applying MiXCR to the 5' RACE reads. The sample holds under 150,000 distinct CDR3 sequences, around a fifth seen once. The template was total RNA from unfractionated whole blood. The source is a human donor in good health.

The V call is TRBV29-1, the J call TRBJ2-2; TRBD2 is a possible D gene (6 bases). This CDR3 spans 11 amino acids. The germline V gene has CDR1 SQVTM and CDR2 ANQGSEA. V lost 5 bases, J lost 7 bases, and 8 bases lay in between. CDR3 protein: CSVSEGGELFF. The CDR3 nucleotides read TGCAGCGTTTCGGAGGGCGGGGAGCTGTTTTTT.

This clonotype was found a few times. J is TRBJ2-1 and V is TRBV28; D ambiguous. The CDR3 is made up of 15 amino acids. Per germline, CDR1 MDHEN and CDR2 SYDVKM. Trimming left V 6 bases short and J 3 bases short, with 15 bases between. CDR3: CASSPLRIRYNEQFF. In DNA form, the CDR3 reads TGTGCCAGCAGCCCCCTCCGGATACGCTACAATGAGCAGTTCTTC. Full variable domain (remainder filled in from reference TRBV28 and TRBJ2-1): DVKVTQSSRYLVKRTGEKVFLECVQDMDHENMFWYRQDPGLGLRLIYFSYDVKMKEKGDIPEGYSVSREKKERFSLILESASTNQTSMYLCASSPLRIRYNEQFFGPGTRLTVL.

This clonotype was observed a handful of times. In DNA, the CDR3 is TGTGCCAGCAGCCGGACGGTAGGACCGAACACTGAAGCTTTCTTT. Protein sequence: CASSRTVGPNTEAFF. The V gene is TRBV7-2, the J gene TRBJ1-1; D remains unclear. Germline V gene sequence: CDR1 SGHTA, CDR2 FQGNSA. Trimming took off 5 bases at V and 1 base at J, with 14 bases between the two ends. The CDR3 runs 15 residues.

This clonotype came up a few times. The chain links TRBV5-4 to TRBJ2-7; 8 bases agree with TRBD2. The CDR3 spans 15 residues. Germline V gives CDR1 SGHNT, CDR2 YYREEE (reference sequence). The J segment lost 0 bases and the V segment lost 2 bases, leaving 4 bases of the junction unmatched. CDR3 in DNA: TGTGCCAGCAGCTTCGCGGGAGGCCCCTCCTACGAGCAGTACTTC. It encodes CASSFAGGPSYEQYF.

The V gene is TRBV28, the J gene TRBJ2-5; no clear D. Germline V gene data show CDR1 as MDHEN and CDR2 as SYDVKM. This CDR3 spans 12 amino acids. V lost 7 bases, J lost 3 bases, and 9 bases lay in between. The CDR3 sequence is CASNERKETQYF. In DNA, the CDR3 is TGTGCCAGCAACGAGAGAAAAGAGACCCAGTACTTC.

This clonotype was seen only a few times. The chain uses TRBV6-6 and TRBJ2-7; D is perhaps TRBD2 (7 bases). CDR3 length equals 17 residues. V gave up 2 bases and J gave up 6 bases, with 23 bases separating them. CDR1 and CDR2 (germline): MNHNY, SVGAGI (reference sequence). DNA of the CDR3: TGTGCCAGCAGTTACACACCCCGGGGAGGGGGAAGTCTCGAGCAGTACTTC. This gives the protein CASSYTPRGGGSLEQYF.

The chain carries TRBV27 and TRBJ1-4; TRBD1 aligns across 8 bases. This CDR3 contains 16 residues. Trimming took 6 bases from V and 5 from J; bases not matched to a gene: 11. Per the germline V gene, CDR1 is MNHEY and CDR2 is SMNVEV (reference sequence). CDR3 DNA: TGTGCCAGCAGCCAGACCGGGACAGGAATAAATGAAAAACTGTTTTTT. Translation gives CASSQTGTGINEKLFF. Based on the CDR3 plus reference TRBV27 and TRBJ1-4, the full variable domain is EAQVTQNPRYLITVTGKKLTVTCSQNMNHEYMSWYRQDPGLGLRQIYYSMNVEVTDKGDVPEGYKVSRKEKRNFPLILESPSPNQTSLYFCASSQTGTGINEKLFFGSGTQLSVL.

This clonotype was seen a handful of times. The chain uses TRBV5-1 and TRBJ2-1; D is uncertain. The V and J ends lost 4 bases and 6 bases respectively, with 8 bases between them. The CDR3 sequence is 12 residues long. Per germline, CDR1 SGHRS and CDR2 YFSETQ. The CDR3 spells CASSVPGNEQFF. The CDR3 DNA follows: TGCGCCAGCAGCGTACCAGGCAATGAGCAGTTCTTC.

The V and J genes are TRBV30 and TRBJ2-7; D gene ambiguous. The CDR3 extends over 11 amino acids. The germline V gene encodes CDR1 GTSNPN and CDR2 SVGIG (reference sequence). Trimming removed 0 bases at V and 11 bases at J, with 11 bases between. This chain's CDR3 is CAWSVLAEKYF. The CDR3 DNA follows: TGTGCCTGGAGTGTATTGGCAGAAAAGTACTTC.

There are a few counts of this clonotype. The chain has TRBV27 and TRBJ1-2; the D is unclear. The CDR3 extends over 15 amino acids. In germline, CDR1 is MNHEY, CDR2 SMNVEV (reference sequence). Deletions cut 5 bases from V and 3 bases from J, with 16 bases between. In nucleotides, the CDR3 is TGTGCCAGCAGTCTCTCATACCGGGCGGACTATGGCTACACCTTC. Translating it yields CASSLSYRADYGYTF.

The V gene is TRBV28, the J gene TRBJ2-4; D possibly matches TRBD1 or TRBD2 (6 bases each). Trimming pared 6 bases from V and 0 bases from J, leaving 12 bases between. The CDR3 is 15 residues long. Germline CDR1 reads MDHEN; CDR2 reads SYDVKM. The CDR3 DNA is TGTGCCAGCAGCCTACAGGGACTAGCCAAAAACATTCAGTACTTC. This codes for CASSLQGLAKNIQYF.

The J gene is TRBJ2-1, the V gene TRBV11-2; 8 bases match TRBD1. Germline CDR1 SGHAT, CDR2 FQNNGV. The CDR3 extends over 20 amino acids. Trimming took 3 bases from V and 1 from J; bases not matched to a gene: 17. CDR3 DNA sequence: TGTGCCAGCAGCTTTAATTCCGGGACAGGTACAGCTGGGTCCTACAATGAGCAGTTCTTC. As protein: CASSFNSGTGTAGSYNEQFF.

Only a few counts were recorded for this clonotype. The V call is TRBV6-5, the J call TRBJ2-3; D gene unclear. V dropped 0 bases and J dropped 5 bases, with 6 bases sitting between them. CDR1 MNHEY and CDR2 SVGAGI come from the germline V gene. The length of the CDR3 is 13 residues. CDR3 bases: TGTGCCAGCAGTTACTCAAGGGTAGATACGCAGTATTTT. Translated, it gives CASSYSRVDTQYF.

The CDR3 loop is CASSRGLAGQETQYF. The CDR3 nucleotides read TGTGCCAGCAGCCGCGGACTAGCGGGGCAAGAGACCCAGTACTTC. This chain joins TRBV6-5 and TRBJ2-5; 12 bases line up with TRBD2. The junction had 4 bases not matched to a gene; V was cut back by 6 bases and J by 2 bases. The CDR3 loop spans 15 amino acids. Germline V gives CDR1 MNHEY, CDR2 SVGAGI.

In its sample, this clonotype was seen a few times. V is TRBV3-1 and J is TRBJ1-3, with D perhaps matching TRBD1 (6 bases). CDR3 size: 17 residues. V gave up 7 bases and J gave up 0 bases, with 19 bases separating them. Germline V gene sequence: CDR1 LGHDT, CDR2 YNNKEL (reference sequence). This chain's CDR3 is CASKGSLGGSSGNTIYF. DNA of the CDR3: TGTGCCAGCAAGGGGAGCTTAGGGGGGAGCTCTGGAAACACCATATATTTT.

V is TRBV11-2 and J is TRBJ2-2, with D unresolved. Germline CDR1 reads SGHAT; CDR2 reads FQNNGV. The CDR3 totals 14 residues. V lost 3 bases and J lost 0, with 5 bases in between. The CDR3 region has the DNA TGTGCCAGCAGCTTTGGTTCGAACACCGGGGAGCTGTTTTTT. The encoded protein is CASSFGSNTGELFF.